This is a list of T cell receptor beta chains from one sample in a study of T cells after yellow fever vaccination. Using its own MiXCR run on the 5' RACE reads, TCRdb lists one record per CDR3 protein. The table has around 310,000 distinct CDR3 sequences, 3% to 4.5% seen once. This material consisted of PBMCs, taken 5 days after the yellow fever booster vaccination. These receptors were collected from a man between 18 and 29 years old who received the YFV17D yellow fever vaccine. Each CDR3 is given with its conserved first and last residue. Fields, in order: D gene, V gene, J gene, CDR3 protein. The D gene is left open where the match is weak.

>TRBD1|TRBV29-1|TRBJ1-5
CSVEVGTGNQPQHF
>-|TRBV4-3|TRBJ2-1
CASSQDPLGGGHEQFF
>TRBD1|TRBV18|TRBJ1-5
CASSPPRGQGGIDQPQHF
>-|TRBV10-3|TRBJ2-7
CAISERELYEQYF
>TRBD1|TRBV7-9|TRBJ1-4
CASSLIGTGREKLFF
>-|TRBV7-2|TRBJ2-2
CASRTLRGRNGELFF
>-|TRBV29-1|TRBJ1-1
CSVDGSAIRNTEAFF
>TRBD1|TRBV12-3/TRBV12-4|TRBJ2-1
CASSSRTGGYEQFF
>TRBD1|TRBV7-2|TRBJ1-2
CASSLVGVGTGGSGYGYTF
>TRBD2|TRBV28|TRBJ2-1
CASSLGGLASNEQFF
>-|TRBV20-1|TRBJ2-3
CSASLGERTDTQYF
>-|TRBV29-1|TRBJ1-4
CSVEISGNEKLFF
>-|TRBV20-1|TRBJ2-3
CSARARTEFSTDTQYF
>-|TRBV7-2|TRBJ2-1
CASSSDPFF
>TRBD2|TRBV29-1|TRBJ2-1
CSVFGTSGISQFF
>TRBD1|TRBV7-9|TRBJ2-4
CASSLDRGLNIQYF
>TRBD1|TRBV4-3|TRBJ2-7
CASSLGWTGEQYF
>-|TRBV6-6|TRBJ2-3
CASRPDLSAQYF
>-|TRBV3-2|TRBJ2-5
CASPPRTSGGADQETQYF
>-|TRBV28|TRBJ1-2
CASSFSGANYGYTF
>TRBD2|TRBV6-6|TRBJ2-5
CASSYYAPGLPSGAQYF
>TRBD2|TRBV30|TRBJ2-5
CAWRRGLAVETQYF
>-|TRBV3-1|TRBJ2-5
CASSQDRRATYF
>-|TRBV3-1|TRBJ2-1
CASSQTPSVLGNEQFF
>-|TRBV24-1|TRBJ2-3
CATSDNQQGTWDTQYF
>-|TRBV10-3|TRBJ2-3
CAISESRGFTDTQYF
>-|TRBV7-7|TRBJ2-3
CASSLGLVPDTQYF
>-|TRBV5-1|TRBJ2-5
CASSTDSVQETQYF
>TRBD2|TRBV27|TRBJ2-5
CASSLSGGGISGGGQETQYF
>TRBD1|TRBV12-3/TRBV12-4|TRBJ1-5
CASSWDREFNQPQHF
>-|TRBV2|TRBJ2-5
CASSVDGGVGETQYF
>-|TRBV7-4|TRBJ2-7
CASSSVADYSYEQYF
>-|TRBV7-9|TRBJ1-2
CASSPGGGPRGYTF
>TRBD2|TRBV7-6|TRBJ2-7
CASSLGSGGSYEQYF
>-|TRBV5-6|TRBJ1-3
CASSVRVPLQGNTIYF
>-|TRBV7-9|TRBJ1-1
CASSLRGRGGLNTEAFF
>-|TRBV5-1|TRBJ1-6
CASSLGEPYNSPLHF